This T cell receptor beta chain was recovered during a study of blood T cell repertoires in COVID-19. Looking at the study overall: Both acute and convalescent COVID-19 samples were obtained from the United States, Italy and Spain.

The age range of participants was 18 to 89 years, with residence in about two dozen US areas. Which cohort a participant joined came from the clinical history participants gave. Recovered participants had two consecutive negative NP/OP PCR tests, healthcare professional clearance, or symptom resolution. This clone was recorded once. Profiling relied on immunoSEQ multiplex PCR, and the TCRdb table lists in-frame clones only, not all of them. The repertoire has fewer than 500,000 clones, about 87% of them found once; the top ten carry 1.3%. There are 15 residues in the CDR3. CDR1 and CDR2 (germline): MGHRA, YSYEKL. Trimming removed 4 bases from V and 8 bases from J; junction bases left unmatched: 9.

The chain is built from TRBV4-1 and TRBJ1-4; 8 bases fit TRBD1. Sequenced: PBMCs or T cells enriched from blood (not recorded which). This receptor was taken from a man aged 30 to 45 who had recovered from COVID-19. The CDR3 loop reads CASSRVTGGGEKLFF. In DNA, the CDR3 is TGCGCCAGCAGCCGCGTCACAGGGGGGGGCGAAAAACTGTTTTTT.